One sample yielded the 32 T cell receptor beta chains listed below, sequenced in a study of blood T cell repertoires in COVID-19. TCRdb keeps only in-frame clones here, not all; method: immunoSEQ multiplex PCR. The sample yields roughly 200,000 clones, 85% to 90% seen once. Sequencing used peripheral blood. These receptors originate from a man in his late teens or twenties with active or convalescent COVID-19.

The V and J genes are TRBV25-1 and TRBJ2-3; TRBD2 agrees at 9 bases. The CDR3 is 18 amino acids. CDR1 is MGHDK, CDR2 SYGVNS, per germline. With V trimmed by 5 bases and J by 0 bases, 12 bases remained unmatched. This chain's CDR3 is CASSLGASGTTSTDTQYF. The CDR3 DNA reads TGTGCCAGCAGTTTGGGTGCTAGCGGGACGACAAGCACAGATACGCAGTATTTT.

V gene TRBV21-1 combines with J gene TRBJ2-7; the tabulated D call, TRBD2, remains unverified against the DNA. TRBV21-1 is a pseudogene segment. This CDR3 is 15 amino acids long. The CDR3 coding sequence is TGTGCCAGCCTTATATCAGGAGGCGACCCTTACGAGCAGTACTTC. Protein product: CASLISGGDPYEQYF.

This chain joins TRBV7-9 and TRBJ1-2, with 7 bases aligning to TRBD1. The ends lost 4 bases at V and 4 bases at J; junction bases unmatched: 9. The germline gives CDR1 SEHNR, CDR2 FQNEAQ (reference sequence). The CDR3 is 15 amino acids. CDR3 nucleotides: TGTGCCAGCAGCTCCCCGGGACAGCCCGTCTATGGCTACACCTTC. This codes for CASSSPGQPVYGYTF.

This clone was observed once. The chain links TRBV19 to TRBJ2-1; 9 bases are shared with TRBD1. This CDR3 spans 14 amino acids. Germline-derived CDR1 and CDR2 are LNHDA and SQIVND (reference sequence). V lost 5 bases, J lost 7 bases, and 6 bases stayed unmatched. The CDR3 loop is CASSEGQGRNEQFF. The CDR3 DNA is TGTGCCAGTAGTGAGGGACAGGGCAGGAATGAGCAGTTCTTC.

CDR3 in amino acids: CASKYKTNTGELFF. In DNA form, the CDR3 reads TGTGCCAGCAAATATAAAACGAACACCGGGGAGCTGTTTTTT. The gene calls are TRBV14 and TRBJ2-2; no firm D call. V was pared by 7 bases and J by 0 bases, with 9 bases between. Germline CDR1 reads SGHDN; CDR2 reads FVKESK. The CDR3 covers 14 residues.

Written as DNA, the CDR3 is TGTGCCAGCAGCTTCGGAAGCGCAGATACGCAGTATTTT. It encodes CASSFGSADTQYF. The V and J genes are TRBV11-3 and TRBJ2-3, with D uncertain. CDR3 length equals 13 residues. The germline V gene has CDR1 SGHNT and CDR2 YENEEA. The V end was cut by 3 bases, the J end by 4 bases, with 8 bases between.

This chain connects TRBV7-9 to TRBJ2-3, with a possible D match to TRBD1 (6 bases). The CDR3 contains 13 residues. Trimming removed 1 base at V and 4 bases at J, with 6 bases between. The germline CDR1 and CDR2 sequences are SEHNR and FQNEAQ (reference sequence). The CDR3 sequence: CASSLGTADTQYF. For the CDR3, the DNA is TGTGCCAGCAGCTTAGGGACAGCAGATACGCAGTATTTT. The variable domain in full, completed from reference TRBV7-9 and TRBJ2-3, reads DTGVSQNPRHKITKRGQNVTFRCDPISEHNRLYWYRQTLGQGPEFLTYFQNEAQLEKSRLLSDRFSAERPKGSFSTLEIQRTEQGDSAMYLCASSLGTADTQYFGPGTRLTVL.

The chain links TRBV7-9 to TRBJ2-7, with D possibly matching TRBD1 (6 bases). CDR1 SEHNR and CDR2 FQNEAQ come from the germline V gene (reference sequence). The CDR3 loop spans 14 amino acids. The V and J ends lost 4 bases and 1 base respectively, with 11 bases between them. The CDR3 DNA follows: TGTGCCAGCAGCTCTGGGGGACAATCCTACGAGCAGTACTTC. Protein: CASSSGGQSYEQYF.

J is TRBJ1-6 and V is TRBV11-2, with D hard to call. This CDR3 is built from 13 residues. Germline-derived CDR1 and CDR2 are SGHAT and FQNNGV. V was cut by 1 base and J by 13 bases, with 11 bases left in between. The CDR3 is CASSLVGGRPLHF. CDR3 DNA sequence: TGTGCCAGCAGCTTAGTAGGAGGCCGCCCCCTCCACTTT. Variable domain in full (rest from reference TRBV11-2 and TRBJ1-6): EAGVAQSPRYKIIEKRQSVAFWCNPISGHATLYWYQQILGQGPKLLIQFQNNGVVDDSQLPKDRFSAERLKGVDSTLKIQPAKLEDSAVYLCASSLVGGRPLHFGNGTRLTVT.

This chain joins TRBV18 and TRBJ1-3; D not resolved. CDR3 length: 16 residues. The ends were cut back, 0 bases at V and 2 bases at J, with 11 bases in the middle. Germline V CDR1 and CDR2: KGHSH, LQKENI. This CDR3 is CASSPPGAGTGNTIYF. The CDR3 nucleotides read TGTGCCAGCTCACCACCGGGAGCGGGTACTGGAAACACCATATATTTT.

V gene TRBV24-1 combines with J gene TRBJ1-3; no definite D call. V lost 5 bases to trimming and J lost 0 bases, with 16 bases between them. This CDR3 spans 17 amino acids. Germline-derived CDR1 and CDR2 are KGHDR and SFDVKD. Here the CDR3 reads CATSVETVPSSGNTIYF. The CDR3 region has the DNA TGTGCCACCAGTGTGGAGACGGTTCCTAGCTCTGGAAACACCATATATTTT.

V gene TRBV2 combines with J gene TRBJ1-2, with D hard to call. CDR1 is SNHLY and CDR2 is FYNNEI in the germline V gene. The CDR3 spans 13 residues. With 8 bases removed from V and 3 bases from J, the gap between germline ends came to 13 bases. CDR3: CASSRSRYYGYTF. CDR3 in DNA: TGTGCCAGCTCGCGGTCCCGCTACTATGGCTACACCTTC.

The J gene is TRBJ2-7, the V gene TRBV11-2; TRBD1 might be the D (6 bases). Trimming took 0 bases from V and 3 from J, leaving 15 bases between them. The CDR3 spans 16 residues. CDR1 SGHAT and CDR2 FQNNGV come from the germline V gene. The CDR3 here is CASSLDPSDRFYEQYF. The CDR3 DNA sequence: TGTGCCAGCAGCTTAGACCCAAGCGACAGGTTCTACGAGCAGTACTTC. Combining the CDR3 with reference TRBV11-2 and TRBJ2-7 gives the whole variable domain EAGVAQSPRYKIIEKRQSVAFWCNPISGHATLYWYQQILGQGPKLLIQFQNNGVVDDSQLPKDRFSAERLKGVDSTLKIQPAKLEDSAVYLCASSLDPSDRFYEQYFGPGTRLTVT.

This rearrangement joins TRBV7-6 to TRBJ2-7, with a weak D call TRBD1 (6 bases). Between the trimmed V and J ends, which lost 3 bases and 7 bases, there was a span of 19 bases. From germline, CDR1 is SGHVS and CDR2 FNYEAQ. This CDR3 contains 15 residues. In DNA form, the CDR3 reads TGTGCCAGCAGCTTGGGGCGGGCAGGGGTGGCAGAGCAGTACTTC. Its protein product is CASSLGRAGVAEQYF.

The DNA of the CDR3 is TGTGCCACCTCGGAGGGACTGATGCCGACAGATACGCAGTATTTT. It encodes CATSEGLMPTDTQYF. The rearrangement links TRBV7-3 to TRBJ2-3; D possibly corresponds to TRBD2 (6 bases). CDR3 size: 15 residues. Looked up from germline, CDR1 is SGHTA and CDR2 is FQGTGA. V lost 10 bases and J lost 3, with 20 bases in between. Based on the CDR3 plus reference TRBV7-3 and TRBJ2-3, the full variable domain is GAGVSQTPSNKVTEKGKYVELRCDPISGHTALYWYRQSLGQGPEFLIYFQGTGAADDSGLPNDRFFAVRPEGSVSTLKIQRTERGDSAVYLCATSEGLMPTDTQYFGPGTRLTVL.

This CDR3 reads CASSLAGASYNEQFF. As DNA, the CDR3 is TGCGCCAGCAGCTTAGCGGGAGCCTCCTACAATGAGCAGTTCTTC. This chain links TRBV5-1 with TRBJ2-1; 8 nucleotides match TRBD2. V was pared by 2 bases and J by 0 bases, with 1 base of the junction left unmatched. The V gene's germline CDR1 is SGHRS and CDR2 YFSETQ. The CDR3 sequence is 15 residues long.

The chain joins TRBV11-2 to TRBJ1-3; D might be TRBD1 (6 bases). The V end was cut by 3 bases, the J end by 0 bases, with 21 bases between. Germline V gives CDR1 SGHAT, CDR2 FQNNGV. The CDR3 has 19 amino acids. The CDR3 DNA reads as TGTGCCAGCAGCTTGCTGATCCCCCGGACAGCCAGCTCTGGAAACACCATATATTTT. Protein sequence: CASSLLIPRTASSGNTIYF.

The chain links TRBV5-1 to TRBJ2-7; tentatively, D is TRBD2 (6 bases). CDR1 is SGHRS and CDR2 is YFSETQ in the germline V gene. The CDR3 loop spans 18 amino acids. Trimming stripped 1 base from V and 3 bases from J, with 23 bases between. CDR3 sequence reads: CASSLWQTGVNGIYEQYF. CDR3 bases: TGCGCCAGCAGCTTGTGGCAAACGGGGGTGAATGGTATCTACGAGCAGTACTTC.

The chain links TRBV12-3 or TRBV12-4 to TRBJ1-2; D possibly corresponds to TRBD1 (5 bases). The CDR3 length is 13 residues. Trimming pared 6 bases from V and 4 bases from J, leaving 12 bases between. The CDR3 region has the DNA TGTGCCAGCAGCAAACAGGAGCTCTATGGCTACACCTTC. Encoded protein: CASSKQELYGYTF.

This chain links TRBV19 with TRBJ2-3, with TRBD2 identical over 9 bases. The CDR3 is 16 residues long. J was trimmed by 2 bases and V by 3 bases; bases with no gene match: 6. The germline gives CDR1 LNHDA, CDR2 SQIVND (reference sequence). The CDR3 loop reads CASSIPAGGITDTQYF. For the CDR3, the DNA is TGTGCCAGTAGTATTCCCGCGGGAGGGATCACAGATACGCAGTATTTT.

This clone showed up just once. V gene TRBV5-1 combines with J gene TRBJ2-7; D is possibly TRBD2 (5 bases). The ends were cut back, 4 bases at V and 6 bases at J, with 17 bases in the middle. There are 14 residues in the CDR3. Germline-derived CDR1 and CDR2 are SGHRS and YFSETQ. The CDR3 DNA sequence: TGCGCCAGCAGCACCCTACCGGGCGCGGGCGAGCAGTACTTC. Its protein product is CASSTLPGAGEQYF. The full variable domain, rest sourced from reference TRBV5-1 and TRBJ2-7, is KAGVTQTPRYLIKTRGQQVTLSCSPISGHRSVSWYQQTPGQGLQFLFEYFSETQRNKGNFPGRFSGRQFSNSRSEMNVSTLELGDSALYLCASSTLPGAGEQYFGPGTRLTVT.

V gene TRBV6-6 combines with J gene TRBJ1-5; 8 bases map to TRBD1. V gave up 11 bases and J gave up 0 bases; unmatched junction bases: 12. The germline V gene encodes CDR1 MNHNY and CDR2 SVGAGI (reference sequence). The CDR3 covers 16 residues. The CDR3 region is CASGQAQVNSNQPQHF. In DNA, the CDR3 is TGTGCCTCGGGACAGGCGCAAGTTAATAGCAATCAGCCCCAGCATTTT.

On this clone itself: The limits of the CDR3 on the DNA are not certain, so only TCRdb's listed CDR3 is given. V is TRBV12-2 and J is TRBJ2-1; the listed D gene, TRBD1, was not tested against the DNA. TRBV12-2 is assigned pseudogene status. The CDR3 contains 14 residues when both ends are counted. CDR3 protein: CASRFGQGNGEQFF.

V usage is TRBV7-9 and J usage is TRBJ2-3, with 10 positions matching TRBD1. V was clipped by 1 base and J by 2 bases; unmatched bases: 0. Germline values: CDR1 SEHNR, CDR2 FQNEAQ (reference sequence). The CDR3 spans 15 residues. CDR3 bases: TGTGCCAGCAGCTTAGGACAGGGGGCCACAGATACGCAGTATTTT. It codes for CASSLGQGATDTQYF.

The rearrangement joins TRBV24-1 to TRBJ1-5, with D possibly TRBD1 on 6 matching bases. Trimming removed 11 bases at V and 0 bases at J, with 13 bases between. Germline V lookup: CDR1 KGHDR, CDR2 SFDVKD. The CDR3 is made up of 14 amino acids. The CDR3 reads CARPGHHSNQPQHF. CDR3 DNA: TGTGCCAGGCCGGGACACCATAGCAATCAGCCCCAGCATTTT.

The chain joins TRBV18 to TRBJ1-1, with TRBD1 matching 7 bases. Germline V lookup: CDR1 KGHSH, CDR2 LQKENI. This CDR3 has 14 amino acids. The J segment lost 6 bases and the V segment lost 3 bases, leaving 7 bases of the junction unmatched. CDR3 sequence: CASSPKTGVAEAFF. DNA for the CDR3: TGTGCCAGCTCACCTAAAACAGGGGTGGCTGAAGCTTTCTTT. Complete variable domain (other parts from reference TRBV18 and TRBJ1-1): NAGVMQNPRHLVRRRGQEARLRCSPMKGHSHVYWYRQLPEEGLKFMVYLQKENIIDESGMPKERFSAEFPKEGPSILRIQQVVRGDSAAYFCASSPKTGVAEAFFGQGTRLTVV.

This rearrangement joins TRBV7-9 to TRBJ1-2, with 9 bases identical to TRBD1. CDR1 is SEHNR and CDR2 is FQNEAQ in the germline V gene (reference sequence). V trimming: 7 bases; J trimming: 9 bases; junction bases outside the gene matches: 15. The CDR3 is 15 amino acids. CDR3 loop: CASMLARDREFRYTF. The CDR3 DNA reads TGTGCCAGCATGCTCGCCCGGGACAGGGAATTTCGCTACACCTTC.

The chain employs TRBV30 and TRBJ2-2; a possible D gene is TRBD1 (6 bases). CDR1 and CDR2 (germline): GTSNPN, SVGIG (reference sequence). The CDR3 loop spans 18 amino acids. Trimming cost V 0 bases and J 0 bases, with 17 bases left between them. CDR3 region: CAWSVRFPRTANTGELFF. CDR3 in DNA: TGTGCCTGGAGTGTACGGTTCCCCCGGACAGCGAACACCGGGGAGCTGTTTTTT.

The chain couples TRBV30 to TRBJ2-1, with TRBD2 matching 8 bases. V trimming: 1 base; J trimming: 3 bases; junction bases outside the gene matches: 5. CDR1 is GTSNPN and CDR2 is SVGIG in the germline V gene (reference sequence). This CDR3 has 15 residues. The CDR3 here is CAWSGASGFYNEQFF. The CDR3 nucleotides are TGTGCCTGGAGTGGGGCTAGCGGGTTCTACAATGAGCAGTTCTTC.

This CDR3 is CASSRRGNSGANVLTF. The CDR3 DNA reads TGTGCCAGCAGCCGCCGGGGGAACTCTGGGGCCAACGTCCTGACTTTC. V and J are TRBV5-6 and TRBJ2-6; possibly TRBD2 for D (6 bases). Deletions cut 4 bases from V and 0 bases from J, with 11 bases between. This CDR3 has 16 amino acids. Germline-derived CDR1 and CDR2 are SGHDT and YYEEEE.

CDR3 sequence reads: CASSSLRGTGGSFGYGYTF. CDR3 in DNA: TGTGCCAGCAGTTCGCTGAGAGGCACAGGGGGCTCCTTTGGCTATGGCTACACCTTC. The J gene is TRBJ1-2, the V gene TRBV28, with 9 bases fitting TRBD1. CDR1 and CDR2 (germline): MDHEN, SYDVKM. J was trimmed by 4 bases and V by 4 bases; bases with no gene match: 19. CDR3 length: 19 residues.

Only one count was recorded for this clone. The chain is built from TRBV7-9 and TRBJ1-1, with 7 bases fitting TRBD1. J gave up 5 bases and V 5 bases, and 11 bases lay outside the gene matches. This CDR3 has 15 amino acids. Looked up from germline, CDR1 is SEHNR and CDR2 is FQNEAQ (reference sequence). This CDR3 is CASSPRQGGNTEAFF. The CDR3 coding sequence is TGTGCCAGCAGCCCTCGCCAGGGGGGCAATACTGAAGCTTTCTTT.